The T cell receptor beta chain under discussion was sequenced for a study of blood T cell repertoires in COVID-19. About the study: Whether acute or convalescent, the COVID-19 samples came from the United States, Italy and Spain.

Trimming shortened V by 0 bases and J by 3 bases, and 11 bases separated the two germline ends. Looked up from germline, CDR1 is LNHNV and CDR2 is YYDKDF (reference sequence). This CDR3 has 15 amino acids. TCRdb's table, derived via immunoSEQ multiplex PCR, lists solely in-frame clones and lacks some. The table records just over 250,000 clones, about 88% of them present only once. The chain links TRBV15 to TRBJ1-2, with D tentatively TRBD1 (5 bases). The sequencing sample was made of peripheral blood. The clonotype was recovered from a man aged 60 to 69 who had recovered from COVID-19. CDR3 region: CATSRDRGRDYGYTF. CDR3 nucleotides: TGTGCCACCAGCAGAGATCGTGGCAGGGACTATGGCTACACCTTC.